The rows below give T cell receptor beta chains drawn from one sample of a study of identical twins. MiXCR, run by TCRdb on the 5' RACE reads, gives a single entry per CDR3 protein. The sample has around 650,000 distinct CDR3 sequences; 7.1% are singletons. A further study also used this sample, focusing on yellow fever vaccine responses in identical twins.

Sequenced material: PBMCs. The receptors originated from a woman under 30 in good health. CDR3s include the opening cysteine and the closing phenylalanine or tryptophan. Each record gives: V gene, J gene, D gene, clone size, CDR3 protein, CDR3 DNA. The D gene is left open where the match is weak. A row's size may be missing; if present it is once, few, many or a size class.

TRBV12-3/TRBV12-4,TRBJ1-5,.,.,CASSLSGVGNQPQHF,TGTGCCAGCAGTTTGTCAGGGGTCGGCAATCAGCCCCAGCATTTT
TRBV28,TRBJ1-1,.,many,CASSRTRKKAFF,TGTGCCAGCAGCCGGACAAGGAAGAAAGCTTTCTTT
TRBV10-3,TRBJ1-5,.,.,CAISESLAPGNQPQHF,TGTGCCATCAGTGAGTCTTTGGCCCCGGGCAATCAGCCCCAGCATTTT
TRBV7-2,TRBJ1-1,.,few,CASSKNTGKSSRAFF,TGTGCCAGCAGCAAGAATACAGGGAAGTCTTCTCGAGCTTTCTTT
TRBV20-1,TRBJ1-2,TRBD1,.,CSAPSRDRESGYTF,TGCAGTGCCCCGTCCCGGGACAGGGAATCCGGCTACACCTTC
TRBV14,TRBJ2-7,.,.,CASSQDGRPQGAEQYF,TGTGCCAGCAGCCAAGATGGCAGGCCACAAGGTGCCGAGCAGTACTTC
TRBV13,TRBJ2-7,.,.,CASSALSERALVSAQYF,TGTGCCAGCAGCGCCCTCTCCGAGCGGGCGCTTGTAAGTGCGCAGTACTTC
TRBV11-2,TRBJ2-1,TRBD2,.,CASSLYRRTSVDEQFF,TGTGCCAGCAGCTTATATCGAAGGACTAGTGTAGATGAGCAGTTCTTC
TRBV20-1,TRBJ2-1,TRBD2,.,CRAGLAGAESYNEQFF,TGCAGGGCGGGACTAGCGGGGGCCGAATCCTACAATGAGCAGTTCTTC
TRBV11-2,TRBJ1-4,.,.,CASSSGREKLFF,TGTGCCAGCAGCTCGGGGCGGGAAAAACTGTTTTTT
TRBV28,TRBJ2-7,.,.,CASSFRGGVYEQYF,TGTGCCAGCAGTTTTAGAGGTGGGGTCTACGAGCAGTACTTC
TRBV28,TRBJ2-5,TRBD1,few,CASSLTGLVETQYF,TGTGCCAGCAGTCTGACAGGGTTGGTGGAGACCCAGTACTTC
TRBV12-3/TRBV12-4,TRBJ2-4,TRBD2,many,CASSFGLAGGTRNIQYF,TGTGCCAGCAGTTTTGGACTAGCGGGGGGGACTCGAAACATTCAGTACTTC
TRBV29-1,TRBJ1-3,.,many,CSASGGDGNTIYF,TGCAGCGCGTCTGGCGGAGATGGAAACACCATATATTTT
TRBV14,TRBJ1-2,.,many,CASSQVPESGYGYTF,TGTGCCAGCAGCCAAGTTCCGGAGAGTGGATATGGCTACACCTTC
TRBV7-9,TRBJ1-1,TRBD1,many,CASSSTGGVGSEAFF,TGTGCCAGCAGCTCCACAGGGGGCGTTGGGTCTGAAGCTTTCTTT